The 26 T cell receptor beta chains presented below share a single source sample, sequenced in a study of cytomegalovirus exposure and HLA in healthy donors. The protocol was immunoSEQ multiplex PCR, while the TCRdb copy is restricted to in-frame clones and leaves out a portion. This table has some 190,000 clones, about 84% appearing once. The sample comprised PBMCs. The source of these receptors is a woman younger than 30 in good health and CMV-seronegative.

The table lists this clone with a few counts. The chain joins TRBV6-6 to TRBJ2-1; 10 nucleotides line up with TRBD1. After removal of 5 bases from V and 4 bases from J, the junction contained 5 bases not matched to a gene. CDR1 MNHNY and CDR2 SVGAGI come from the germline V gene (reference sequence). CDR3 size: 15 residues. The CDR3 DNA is TGTGCCAGCAGTGACCGGGACAGGGGTTACAATGAGCAGTTCTTC. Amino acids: CASSDRDRGYNEQFF.

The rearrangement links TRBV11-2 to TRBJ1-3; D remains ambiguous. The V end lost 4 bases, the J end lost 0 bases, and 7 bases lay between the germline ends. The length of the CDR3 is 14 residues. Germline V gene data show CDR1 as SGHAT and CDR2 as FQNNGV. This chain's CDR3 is CASSSVFSGNTIYF. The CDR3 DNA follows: TGTGCCAGCAGCTCCGTCTTCTCTGGAAACACCATATATTTT.

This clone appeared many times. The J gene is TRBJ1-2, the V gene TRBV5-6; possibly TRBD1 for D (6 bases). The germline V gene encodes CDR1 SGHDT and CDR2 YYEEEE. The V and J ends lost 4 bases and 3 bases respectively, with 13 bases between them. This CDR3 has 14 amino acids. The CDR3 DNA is TGTGCCAGCAGCAAAGACCGGACAGACTATGGCTACACCTTC. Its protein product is CASSKDRTDYGYTF.

The CDR3: CASSITQGPSNQPQHF. In nucleotides, the CDR3 is TGTGCCAGTAGTATAACGCAGGGGCCTAGCAATCAGCCCCAGCATTTT. J is TRBJ1-5 and V is TRBV19; maybe TRBD1 (6 bases). V was pared by 2 bases and J by 0 bases, with 11 bases between. From germline, CDR1 is LNHDA and CDR2 SQIVND (reference sequence). CDR3 length: 16 residues.

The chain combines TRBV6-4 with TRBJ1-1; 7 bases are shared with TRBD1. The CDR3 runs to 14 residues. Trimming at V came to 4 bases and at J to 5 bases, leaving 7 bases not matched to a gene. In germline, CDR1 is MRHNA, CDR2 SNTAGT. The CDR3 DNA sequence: TGTGCCAGCAGTGTATCGTTACAGGGGACTGAAGCTTTCTTT. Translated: CASSVSLQGTEAFF.

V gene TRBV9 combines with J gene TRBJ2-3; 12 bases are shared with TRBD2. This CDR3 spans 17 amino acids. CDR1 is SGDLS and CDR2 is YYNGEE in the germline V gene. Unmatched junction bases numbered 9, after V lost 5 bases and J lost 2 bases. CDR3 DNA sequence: TGTGCCAGCAGTCCGGGACTAGCGGGCCTCTACACAGATACGCAGTATTTT. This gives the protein CASSPGLAGLYTDTQYF.

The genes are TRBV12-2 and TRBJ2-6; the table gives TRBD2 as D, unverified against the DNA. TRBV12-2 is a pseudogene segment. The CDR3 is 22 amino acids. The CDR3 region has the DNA TGTGCAAGTCGCTTAGGTCTCGGGACTAGCGGACGCCTCTGGTCCTGGGCCAACGTCCTGACTTTC. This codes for CASRLGLGTSGRLWSWANVLTF.

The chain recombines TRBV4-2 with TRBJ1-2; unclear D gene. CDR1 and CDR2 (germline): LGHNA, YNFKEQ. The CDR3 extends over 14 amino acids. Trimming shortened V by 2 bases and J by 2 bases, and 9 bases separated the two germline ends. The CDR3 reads CASSQKGGNYGYTF. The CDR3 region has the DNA TGTGCCAGCAGCCAAAAAGGCGGAAACTATGGCTACACCTTC.

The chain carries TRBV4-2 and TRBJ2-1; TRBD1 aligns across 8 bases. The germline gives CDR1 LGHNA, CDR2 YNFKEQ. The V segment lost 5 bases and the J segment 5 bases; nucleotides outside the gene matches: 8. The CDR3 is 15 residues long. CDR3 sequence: CASSLDRVGHNEQFF. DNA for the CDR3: TGTGCCAGCAGCTTGGACAGGGTGGGGCACAATGAGCAGTTCTTC.

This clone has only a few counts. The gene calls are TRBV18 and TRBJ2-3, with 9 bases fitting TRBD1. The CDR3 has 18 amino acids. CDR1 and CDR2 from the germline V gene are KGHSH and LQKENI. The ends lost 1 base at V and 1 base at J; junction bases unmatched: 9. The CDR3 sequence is CASSPQLTGGSGTDTQYF. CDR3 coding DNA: TGTGCCAGCTCACCACAGCTCACAGGGGGCTCTGGCACAGATACGCAGTATTTT.

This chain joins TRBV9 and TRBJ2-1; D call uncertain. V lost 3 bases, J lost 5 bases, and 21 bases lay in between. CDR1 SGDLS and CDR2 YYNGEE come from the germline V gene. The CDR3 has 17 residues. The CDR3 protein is CASSAPRSDRQNNEQFF. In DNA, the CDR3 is TGTGCCAGCAGCGCACCGCGGTCGGATCGGCAAAACAATGAGCAGTTCTTC. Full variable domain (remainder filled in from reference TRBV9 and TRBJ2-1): DSGVTQTPKHLITATGQRVTLRCSPRSGDLSVYWYQQSLDQGLQFLIQYYNGEERAKGNILERFSAQQFPDLHSELNLSSLELGDSALYFCASSAPRSDRQNNEQFFGPGTRLTVL.

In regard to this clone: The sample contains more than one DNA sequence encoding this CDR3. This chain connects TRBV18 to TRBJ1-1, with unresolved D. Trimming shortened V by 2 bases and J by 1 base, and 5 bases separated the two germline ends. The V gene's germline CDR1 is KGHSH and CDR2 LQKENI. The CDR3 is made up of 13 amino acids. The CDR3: CASSPAENTEAFF. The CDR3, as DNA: TGTGCCAGCTCACCAGCAGAGAACACTGAAGCTTTCTTT.

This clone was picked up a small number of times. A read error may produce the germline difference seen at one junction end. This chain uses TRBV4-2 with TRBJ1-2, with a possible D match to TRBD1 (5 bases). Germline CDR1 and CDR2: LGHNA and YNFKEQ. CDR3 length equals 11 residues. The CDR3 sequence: CASSQGQIQVF. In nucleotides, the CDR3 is TGTGCCAGCAGCCAAGGGCAGATACAGGTCTTC.

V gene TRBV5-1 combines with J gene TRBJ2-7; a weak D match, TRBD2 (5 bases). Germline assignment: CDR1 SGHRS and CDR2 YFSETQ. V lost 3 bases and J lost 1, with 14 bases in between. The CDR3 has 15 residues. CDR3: CASSSGFGKSYEQYF. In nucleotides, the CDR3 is TGCGCCAGCAGCTCAGGATTCGGGAAATCCTACGAGCAGTACTTC.

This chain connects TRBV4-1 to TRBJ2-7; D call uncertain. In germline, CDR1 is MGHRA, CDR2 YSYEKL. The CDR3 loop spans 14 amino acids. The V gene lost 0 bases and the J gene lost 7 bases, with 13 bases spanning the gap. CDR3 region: CASSQDITALEQYF. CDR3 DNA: TGCGCCAGCAGCCAAGATATTACAGCCCTTGAGCAGTACTTC.

The CDR3 region is CASSIAGFGTEAFF. The CDR3 nucleotides read TGTGCCAGTAGTATTGCAGGGTTTGGGACTGAAGCTTTCTTT. The chain couples TRBV19 to TRBJ1-1, with D perhaps TRBD1 (5 bases). The germline V gene has CDR1 LNHDA and CDR2 SQIVND (reference sequence). V was clipped by 3 bases and J by 5 bases, with 13 bases between them. This CDR3 region has 14 residues.

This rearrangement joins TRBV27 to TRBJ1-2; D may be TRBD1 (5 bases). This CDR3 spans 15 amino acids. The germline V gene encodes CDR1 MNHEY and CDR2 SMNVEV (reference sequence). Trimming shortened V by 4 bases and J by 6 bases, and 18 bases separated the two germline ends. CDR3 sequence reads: CASSSSPWGGDGYTF. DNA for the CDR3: TGTGCCAGCAGTTCATCTCCGTGGGGGGGTGATGGCTACACCTTC.

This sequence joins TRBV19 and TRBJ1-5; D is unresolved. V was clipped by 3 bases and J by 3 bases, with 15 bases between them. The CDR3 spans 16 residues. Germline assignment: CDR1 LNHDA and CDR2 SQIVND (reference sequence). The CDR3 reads CASSMAVARDNQPQHF. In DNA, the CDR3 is TGTGCCAGTAGTATGGCGGTGGCGCGCGACAATCAGCCCCAGCATTTT.

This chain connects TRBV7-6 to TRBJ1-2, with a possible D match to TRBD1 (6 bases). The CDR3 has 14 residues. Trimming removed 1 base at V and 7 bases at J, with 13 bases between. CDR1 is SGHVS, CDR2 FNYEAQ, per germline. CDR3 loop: CASSLESAGAGYTF. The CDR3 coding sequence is TGTGCCAGCAGCTTAGAGTCGGCAGGGGCTGGCTACACCTTC.

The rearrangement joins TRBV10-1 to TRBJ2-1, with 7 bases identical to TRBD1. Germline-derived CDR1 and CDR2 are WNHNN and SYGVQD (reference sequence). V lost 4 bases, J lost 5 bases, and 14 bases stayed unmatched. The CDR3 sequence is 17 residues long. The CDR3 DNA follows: TGCGCCAGCAGTGGAGACAGGGTGGGGTACGAGGACAATGAGCAGTTCTTC. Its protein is CASSGDRVGYEDNEQFF.

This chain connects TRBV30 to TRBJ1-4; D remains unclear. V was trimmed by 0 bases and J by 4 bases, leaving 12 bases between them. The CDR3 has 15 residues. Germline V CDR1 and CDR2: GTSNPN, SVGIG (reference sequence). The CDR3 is CAWSVQKNHNEKLFF. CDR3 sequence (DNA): TGTGCCTGGAGTGTACAGAAAAACCATAATGAAAAACTGTTTTTT.

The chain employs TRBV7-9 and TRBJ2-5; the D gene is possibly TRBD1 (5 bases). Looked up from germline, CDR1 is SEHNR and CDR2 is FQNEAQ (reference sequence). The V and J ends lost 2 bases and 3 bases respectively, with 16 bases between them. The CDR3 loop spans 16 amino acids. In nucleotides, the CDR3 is TGTGCCAGCAGCTTATCTGGCAGGGTTCCTGAAGAGACCCAGTACTTC. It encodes CASSLSGRVPEETQYF.

CDR3 sequence reads: CASSLSWADQETQYF. Written as DNA, the CDR3 is TGTGCCAGCAGTTTATCATGGGCCGATCAAGAGACCCAGTACTTC. V is TRBV27 and J is TRBJ2-5; D uncertain. V shed 0 bases and J shed 2 bases, with 10 bases lying between them. Germline lookup yields CDR1 MNHEY and CDR2 SMNVEV (reference sequence). The length of the CDR3 is 15 residues.

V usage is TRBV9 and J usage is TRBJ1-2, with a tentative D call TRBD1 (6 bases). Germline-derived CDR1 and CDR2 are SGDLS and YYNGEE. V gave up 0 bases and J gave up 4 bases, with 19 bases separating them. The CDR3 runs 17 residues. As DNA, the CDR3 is TGTGCCAGCAGCGTAGGGTTGTTGGGGGACATTGGCTATGGCTACACCTTC. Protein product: CASSVGLLGDIGYGYTF.

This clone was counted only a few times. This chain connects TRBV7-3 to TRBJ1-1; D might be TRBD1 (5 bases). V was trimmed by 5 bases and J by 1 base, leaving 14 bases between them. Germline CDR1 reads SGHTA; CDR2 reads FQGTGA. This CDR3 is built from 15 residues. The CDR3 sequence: CASSPGDGANTEAFF. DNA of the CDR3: TGTGCCAGCAGCCCCGGAGATGGGGCGAACACTGAAGCTTTCTTT.

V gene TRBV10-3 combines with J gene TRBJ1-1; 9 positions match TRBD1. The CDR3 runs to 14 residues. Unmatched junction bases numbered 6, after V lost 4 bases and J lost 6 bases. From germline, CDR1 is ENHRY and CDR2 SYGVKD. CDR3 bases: TGTGCCATCAGTGTAAGGGACAGGGCCCCTGAAGCTTTCTTT. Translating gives CAISVRDRAPEAFF.